This TCR beta chain was found in a study of cytomegalovirus exposure and HLA in healthy donors. Study overall: Around 76% of around 400 genotyped donors fell in the Caucasian-associated ancestry cluster. Broader study findings: Using a false discovery rate of 0.05, a later analysis showed that approximately 16,000 TCR beta sequences were associated with HLA alleles. Later analysis showed most CMV-associated TCR beta chains appearing HLA-restricted. Serostatus for CMV was the only available immune exposure information.

The PCR had 60 Vbeta and 13 Jbeta primers. Using immunoSEQ multiplex PCR, the repertoire was profiled, and TCRdb retains in-frame clones only, with some absent. This sample's table has about 67,000 clones. The ends lost 10 bases at V and 5 bases at J; junction bases unmatched: 10. The CDR3 has 13 amino acids. Germline assignment: CDR1 MDHEN and CDR2 SYDVKM. Comments on this clone: The antigen remains unidentified.

The TCR sequence derives from a woman younger than 45 in good health and CMV-seronegative. The rearrangement links TRBV28 to TRBJ2-5, with 7 bases lining up with TRBD1. Sequenced material: PBMCs. For the CDR3, the DNA is TGTGCCACCAACGACAGGGCGAGGGAGACCCAGTACTTC. It yields the protein CATNDRARETQYF.